These T cell receptor beta chains were read from a single sample in a study of T cell responses to AZD1222 COVID-19 vaccine. Sequenced by immunoSEQ multiplex PCR; TCRdb stores in-frame clones only, minus some. Found here are around 140,000 clones, about 93% of them singletons; the top ten hold approximately 5%. This sample comprised peripheral blood, obtained on day 0 of AZD1222 vaccination. The source is an adult in good health. The CDR3 runs from the conserved cysteine through the conserved F or W. Fields, in order: D gene, J gene, V gene, clone size, CDR3 DNA, CDR3 protein. D genes are given only for firm matches. A row's size may be missing; if present it is once, few, many or a size class.

>.|TRBJ1-2|TRBV19|.
TGTGCCAGTAGTACCCGAACAGGGATCTATGGCTACACCTTC
CASSTRTGIYGYTF
>.|TRBJ2-7|TRBV5-1|.
TGCGCCAGCAGCTTATTGGGGGGATCCTACGAGCAGTACTTC
CASSLLGGSYEQYF
>TRBD1|TRBJ2-2|TRBV5-4|.
TGTGCCAGCAGTCCAGGACAGGGCGGCGTCACCGGGGAGCTGTTTTTT
CASSPGQGGVTGELFF
>.|TRBJ1-4|TRBV19|.
TGTGCCAGTAGCGGGACACCTGTAACTAATGAAAAACTGTTTTTT
CASSGTPVTNEKLFF
>.|TRBJ1-2|TRBV6-5|.
TGTGCCAGCTCGAACCAGGCGAACTATGGCTACACCTTC
CASSNQANYGYTF
>.|TRBJ2-4|TRBV7-2|.
TGTGCCAGCACACCATCACAAAGGAACATTCAGTACTTC
CASTPSQRNIQYF
>.|TRBJ2-7|TRBV11-3|.
TGTGCCAGCAGCTTAGTTGCTCGTTTTCGAGAGCAGTACTTC
CASSLVARFREQYF
>.|TRBJ2-7|TRBV29-1|.
TGCAGCGTTGTGGGGGGAGGCCTAGGGAGCTACGAGCAGTACTTC
CSVVGGGLGSYEQYF
>.|TRBJ2-3|TRBV7-9|once
TGTGCCAGCAGCCTTGAGGCCACAGATACGCAGTATTTT
CASSLEATDTQYF
>.|TRBJ1-5|TRBV7-2|.
TGTGCCAGCAGCTTAGGGTCAGGGGCGCAGCAGCCCCAGCATTTT
CASSLGSGAQQPQHF
>.|TRBJ2-1|TRBV6-5|.
TGTGCCAGCAGTTACTCGATCAGGGGTACGGAGAATGAGCAGTTCTTC
CASSYSIRGTENEQFF
>.|TRBJ2-7|TRBV27|.
TGTGCCAGCAGTTTATCAAGACTAACCCTCCCCTCCGAGCAGTACTTC
CASSLSRLTLPSEQYF
>.|TRBJ1-1|TRBV19|.
TGTGCCAGTAGTATAGGACGGAGTAGCACTGAAGCTTTCTTT
CASSIGRSSTEAFF
>.|TRBJ2-7|TRBV6-2/TRBV6-3|.
TGTGCCAGCAGCCCGCTTCGAGAGGGGAACGAGCAGTACTTC
CASSPLREGNEQYF
>.|TRBJ1-2|TRBV12-3/TRBV12-4|.
TGTGCCAGCAGCCTACAGGGAAACTATGGCTACACCTTC
CASSLQGNYGYTF
>.|TRBJ1-6|TRBV28|.
TGTGCCAGCAGTTTAGTGGGGGATTCACCCCTCCACTTT
CASSLVGDSPLHF
>.|TRBJ2-1|TRBV24-1|.
TGTGCCACCAGCTCAGGTGGGGACTTGTACAATGAGCAGTTCTTC
CATSSGGDLYNEQFF
>.|TRBJ1-1|TRBV6-2/TRBV6-3|.
TGTGCCAGCAGTTACTCAACGAACACTGAAGCTTTCTTT
CASSYSTNTEAFF
>.|TRBJ2-3|TRBV27|.
TGTGCCAGCAGTTTATGGGACGCGGACGATACGCAGTATTTT
CASSLWDADDTQYF
>.|TRBJ2-1|TRBV6-2/TRBV6-3|.
TGTGCCAGCAGCCCGGACAGACCCTACAATGAGCAGTTCTTC
CASSPDRPYNEQFF
>.|TRBJ1-3|TRBV7-2|.
TGTGCCAGCAGCCCTGGACAGGGAAACACCATATATTTT
CASSPGQGNTIYF
>TRBD1|TRBJ2-3|TRBV10-3|.
TGTGCCATCAGTGTGGATGGGACAGGGGGCAGAGATACGCAGTATTTT
CAISVDGTGGRDTQYF
>TRBD1|TRBJ1-2|TRBV5-1|.
TGCGCCAGCAGCCCGGGACAGGGTTTCTATGGCTACACCTTC
CASSPGQGFYGYTF
>.|TRBJ1-5|TRBV12-3/TRBV12-4|once
TGTGCCAGCAGTCCCTGGATTAATCAGCCCCAGCATTTT
CASSPWINQPQHF
>.|TRBJ2-7|TRBV6-5|.
TGTGCCAGCCATAGGGCAGGGGAATCCTACGAGCAGTACTTC
CASHRAGESYEQYF
>.|TRBJ2-2|TRBV10-3|.
TGTGCCACCCGGTCGGGGGACGAAACCGGGGAGCTGTTTTTT
CATRSGDETGELFF
>.|TRBJ1-3|TRBV19|few
TGTGCCAGTAAACGGGACCGAGAGGACACCATATATTTT
CASKRDREDTIYF
>.|TRBJ1-2|TRBV4-3|.
TGCGCCAGCAGCCGTACCACAGGGAACTATGGCTACACCTTC
CASSRTTGNYGYTF
>TRBD2|TRBJ2-3|TRBV4-3|.
TGCGCCAGCAGCCAAGGAATAAAGCGGGGGGCAGGAGATACGCAGTATTTT
CASSQGIKRGAGDTQYF
>.|TRBJ2-5|TRBV20-1|.
TGCAGTGCTAGTGCCAGGGTGCAAGAGACCCAGTACTTC
CSASARVQETQYF
>TRBD2|TRBJ2-4|TRBV4-3|.
TGCGCCAGCAGCCAAGGACTAGCGGAAGGAAACATTCAGTACTTC
CASSQGLAEGNIQYF
>.|TRBJ1-2|TRBV10-2|.
TGCGCCACCCGAGGGACTACGACGAACTATGGCTACACCTTC
CATRGTTTNYGYTF
>TRBD2|TRBJ2-6|TRBV6-6|once
TGTGCCAGCAGTCCGAGGCCTAGCGGGGCTGGGGCCAACGTCCTGACTTTC
CASSPRPSGAGANVLTF
>TRBD1|TRBJ2-7|TRBV7-8|.
TGTGCCAGCAGCATAGGGACAGGGGGCCTCTACGAGCAGTACTTC
CASSIGTGGLYEQYF
>TRBD1|TRBJ2-7|TRBV6-5|.
TGTGCCAGCAGTCGAGACCAGGGGGCTTACGACGAGCAGTACTTC
CASSRDQGAYDEQYF
>TRBD2|TRBJ2-1|TRBV25-1|.
TGTGCCAGCAGTGAAGACACTAGCGGAGACAATGAGCAGTTCTTC
CASSEDTSGDNEQFF
>.|TRBJ2-7|TRBV6-6|once
TGTGCCAGCAGTTACTCGCCCCTAAACCGCGAGCAGTACTTC
CASSYSPLNREQYF
>TRBD2|TRBJ2-5|TRBV9|.
TGTGCCAGCAGCGTAGGTCCTAGCGGAGAGACCCAGTACTTC
CASSVGPSGETQYF
>.|TRBJ1-4|TRBV5-1|.
TGCGCCAGCAGCTCTAAGGGCCTCAATGAAAAACTGTTTTTT
CASSSKGLNEKLFF
>.|TRBJ1-1|TRBV14|.
TGTGCCAGCAGCCAGGAAGAGGACACTGAAGCTTTCTTT
CASSQEEDTEAFF
>TRBD1|TRBJ1-5|TRBV30|.
TGTGCCTGGAGTGTAGAGACAGGGGTCAATCAGCCCCAGCATTTT
CAWSVETGVNQPQHF
>.|TRBJ2-2|TRBV11-2|.
TGTGCCAGCAGCCGTACTATGGGGGGCCGGAACACCGGGGAGCTGTTTTTT
CASSRTMGGRNTGELFF
>.|TRBJ1-6|TRBV16|.
TGTGCCAGCAGCCCCACAGGGAGTGGTTCACCCCTCCACTTT
CASSPTGSGSPLHF
>TRBD2|TRBJ2-3|TRBV11-3|.
TGTGCCAGCAGCTTAGGTATCGGGGGGGATACTAGCACAGATACGCAGTATTTT
CASSLGIGGDTSTDTQYF
>.|TRBJ1-2|TRBV18|once
TGTGCCAGCTCTCCCCTCGACAGTGATGGCTACACCTTC
CASSPLDSDGYTF
>.|TRBJ2-7|TRBV24-1|.
TGTGCCATGCGCGGCTACGAGCAGTACTTC
CAMRGYEQYF
>.|TRBJ2-7|TRBV7-2|.
TGTGCCAGCAGCTTAGGTGTTAACTACGAGCAGTACTTC
CASSLGVNYEQYF
>TRBD1|TRBJ1-6|TRBV5-6|.
TGTGCCAGTTACAGGGGAAATTCACCCCTCCACTTT
CASYRGNSPLHF
>.|TRBJ1-2|TRBV20-1|.
TGCAGTGCTAGTAAGGGACTGTTCTATGGCTACACCTTC
CSASKGLFYGYTF
>.|TRBJ2-6|TRBV29-1|once
TGCAGCGCTTCTCGAGGGGGGATGGGGGCCAACGTCCTGACTTTC
CSASRGGMGANVLTF
>.|TRBJ1-3|TRBV7-9|once
TGTGCCAGCCTCGGGGCTTCAGGAAACACCATATATTTT
CASLGASGNTIYF
>TRBD1|TRBJ1-5|TRBV10-3|.
TGTGCCACTCGACAGGGGGATCAGCCCCAGCATTTT
CATRQGDQPQHF